This note documents a single T cell receptor (beta chain) sequence. V was shortened by 2 bases and J by 0 bases, with 8 bases between the two germline ends. The germline CDR1 and CDR2 sequences are KGHSH and LQKENI. The CDR3 contains 14 residues. The time point denotes: pretreatment peripheral blood. The diagnosis in patients was locally advanced or metastatic urothelial carcinoma. Only in-frame clones appear in the TCRdb table, and some are missing; sequencing was by immunoSEQ multiplex PCR. This sample has about 33,000 clones, with about 80% found just once. This sample was included in a study of PD-L1 blockade in urothelial cancer. About the research overall: When blood samples were assessed, the median T cell count was some 130,000.

The material sequenced was PBMCs, taken around atezolizumab (anti-PD-L1) treatment. The receptor was isolated from a man aged 55 to 69 with urothelial cancer. This chain uses TRBV18 with TRBJ2-7; D perhaps matches TRBD2 (6 bases). The CDR3 here is CASSPSGLSYEQYF. The CDR3 nucleotides are TGTGCCAGCTCACCAAGCGGGCTCTCCTACGAGCAGTACTTC.